These 7 T cell receptor beta chains originate from one sample sequenced in a study of blood T cells in healthy people across ages. PCR was performed a second time for roughly 6 to 12 cycles using a sample-barcoded 5' primer and a J-beta primer mix. MiXCR, run by TCRdb on the 5' RACE reads, gives a single entry per CDR3 protein. This sample yields 760,000 or so distinct CDR3 sequences, of which roughly 25% are seen a single time; 9.4% belongs to the top ten. These sequences were also reported in another study, on T cells of mothers and their children.

The sequenced material came from blood. The receptors were gathered from a boy aged 10-17 years in good health.

This clonotype has only a few counts. V usage is TRBV7-2 and J usage is TRBJ2-7; a possible D gene is TRBD2 (5 bases). Trimming left V 3 bases short and J 6 bases short, with 9 bases between. This CDR3 region has 12 residues. Germline CDR1 SGHTA, CDR2 FQGNSA. CDR3 coding DNA: TGTGCCAGCAGCTTGGGAGAGCTCGAGCAGTACTTC. Translation gives CASSLGELEQYF.

The rearrangement uses TRBV29-1 and TRBJ2-5; 8 bases are a match to TRBD1. Germline values: CDR1 SQVTM, CDR2 ANQGSEA. CDR3 size: 13 residues. Trimming removed 5 bases from V and 2 bases from J; junction bases left unmatched: 4. The CDR3 nucleotides read TGCAGCGTTCTCGGGACAGGACAAGAGACCCAGTACTTC. Its protein is CSVLGTGQETQYF. The full variable domain, its missing parts supplied by reference TRBV29-1 and TRBJ2-5, is SAVISQKPSRDICQRGTSLTIQCQVDSQVTMMFWYRQQPGQSLTLIATANQGSEATYESGFVIDKFPISRPNLTFSTLTVSNMSPEDSSIYLCSVLGTGQETQYFGPGTRLLVL.

The rearrangement joins TRBV3-1 to TRBJ2-3; D is perhaps TRBD1 (6 bases). The V gene lost 1 base and the J gene lost 5 bases, with 19 bases spanning the gap. In germline, CDR1 is LGHDT, CDR2 YNNKEL (reference sequence). This CDR3 is built from 17 residues. CDR3 DNA: TGTGCCAGCAGCCAAGCGTTTGGCACAGGGTCGAAAGATACGCAGTATTTT. It is translated as CASSQAFGTGSKDTQYF.

Regarding this clonotype: This likely comes from a read error, as the CDR3 has no conserved phenylalanine or tryptophan at its end. V and J are TRBV25-1 and TRBJ2-5; D is uncertain. Judging by the DNA end, TRBJ2-7 fits better; the J call may be wrong. Looked up from germline, CDR1 is MGHDK and CDR2 is SYGVNS. The CDR3 spans 13 residues. The CDR3, as DNA: TGTGCCAGCAGTGAATCAGGAACCTACGAGCAGTACTTA. It yields the protein CASSESGTYEQYL.

This clonotype appeared a few times. This chain uses TRBV29-1 with TRBJ2-3; D is possibly TRBD2 (6 bases). V was clipped by 8 bases and J by 1 base, with 13 bases between them. CDR1 is SQVTM, CDR2 ANQGSEA, per germline. This CDR3 has 13 residues. The CDR3 sequence is CSTSGGGTDTQYF. The CDR3 DNA reads TGCAGCACATCAGGAGGGGGCACAGATACGCAGTATTTT.

The chain couples TRBV20-1 to TRBJ1-2, with D uncertain. The germline V gene encodes CDR1 DFQATT and CDR2 SNEGSKA (reference sequence). Trimming left V 1 base short and J 4 bases short, with 10 bases between. The length of the CDR3 is 13 residues. CDR3 DNA sequence: TGCAGTGCTAGAGTAATTGGCCTCTATGGCTACACCTTC. Translating gives CSARVIGLYGYTF.

This clonotype has a handful of counts. The V gene is TRBV6-5, the J gene TRBJ2-3; TRBD2 matches at 7 bases. The germline CDR1 and CDR2 sequences are MNHEY and SVGAGI. The CDR3 is 15 residues long. Trimming cost V 2 bases and J 3 bases; bases outside gene matches: 5. The CDR3 coding sequence is TGTGCCAGCAGTTACGTAGCGGGCCCAACAGATACGCAGTATTTT. It specifies CASSYVAGPTDTQYF.